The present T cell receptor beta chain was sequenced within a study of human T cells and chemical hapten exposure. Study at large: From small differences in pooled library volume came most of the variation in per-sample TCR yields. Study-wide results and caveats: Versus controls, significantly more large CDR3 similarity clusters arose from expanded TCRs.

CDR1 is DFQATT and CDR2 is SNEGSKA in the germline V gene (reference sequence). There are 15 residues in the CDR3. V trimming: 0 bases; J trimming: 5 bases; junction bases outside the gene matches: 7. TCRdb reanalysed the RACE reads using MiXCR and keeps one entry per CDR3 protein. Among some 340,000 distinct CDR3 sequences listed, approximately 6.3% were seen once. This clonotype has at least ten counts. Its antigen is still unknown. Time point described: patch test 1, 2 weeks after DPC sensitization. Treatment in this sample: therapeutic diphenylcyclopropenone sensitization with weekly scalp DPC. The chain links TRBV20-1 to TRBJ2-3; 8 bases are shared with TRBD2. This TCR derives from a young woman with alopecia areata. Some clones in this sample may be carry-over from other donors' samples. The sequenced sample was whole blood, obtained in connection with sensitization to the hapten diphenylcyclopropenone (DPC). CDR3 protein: CSARDTGGRVDTQYF. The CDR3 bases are TGCAGTGCTAGAGACACGGGGGGGCGTGTAGATACGCAGTATTTT.